The rows below give T cell receptor beta chains drawn from one sample of a study of blood T cells in healthy people across ages. TCRdb fed the 5' RACE reads into MiXCR, producing one record per CDR3 protein. Of some 640,000 distinct CDR3 sequences in the sample, about half are singletons; the top ten hold about 32%. Sequences were obtained from blood. The receptors come from a woman aged 55 to 70 in good health. Both conserved end residues are part of each CDR3. D genes are given only for firm matches. Size tells how often a clone was seen (once, few, many) or the class of an expanded clone, and some rows leave it out.

j_call v_call clone_size d_call cdr3_aa cdr3_nt
TRBJ1-2 TRBV4-3 - - CASSQGGGLGSGYTF TGCGCCAGCAGCCAAGGAGGAGGACTCGGTAGTGGCTACACCTTC
TRBJ2-7 TRBV20-1 - - CSAPKDSLTSEQYF TGCAGTGCCCCAAAGGACAGTCTGACCTCCGAGCAGTACTTC
TRBJ2-2 TRBV5-4 - - CASSLPANTGELFF TGTGCCAGCAGCTTGCCAGCGAACACCGGGGAGCTGTTTTTT
TRBJ2-7 TRBV5-1 - - CASSISAGKSSYEQYF TGCGCCAGCAGCATATCAGCGGGCAAAAGCTCCTACGAGCAGTACTTC
TRBJ2-7 TRBV15 - - CATSRGGTVGEQYF TGTGCCACCAGCAGAGGAGGAACAGTTGGCGAGCAGTACTTC
TRBJ2-2 TRBV20-1 - - CSARVAGTLAGELFF TGCAGTGCTAGAGTGGCCGGGACATTGGCCGGGGAGCTGTTTTTT
TRBJ2-3 TRBV7-2 few TRBD2 CASSLTGLAGGPDTQYF TGTGCCAGCAGCTTAACGGGACTAGCGGGAGGGCCAGATACGCAGTATTTT
TRBJ1-2 TRBV6-2/TRBV6-3 - TRBD1 CASSYARPGTGGYTF TGTGCCAGCAGTTACGCAAGACCCGGGACAGGTGGCTACACCTTC
TRBJ2-3 TRBV5-1 - - CASRTTTRSSTDTQYF TGCGCCAGCAGGACGACTACGAGATCTAGCACAGATACGCAGTATTTT
TRBJ1-3 TRBV28 - TRBD1 CASRDRESGNTIYF TGTGCCAGCAGGGACAGGGAATCTGGAAACACCATATATTTT
TRBJ1-6 TRBV28 - TRBD1 CASRTTGTGQKPLHF TGTGCCAGCAGAACCACCGGGACAGGGCAAAAGCCCCTCCACTTT
TRBJ2-3 TRBV24-1 - - CATSDLMGGRTDTQYF TGTGCCACCAGTGATTTGATGGGGGGCCGGACAGATACGCAGTATTTT
TRBJ2-5 TRBV10-3 few - CAIGPGSETQYF TGTGCCATCGGTCCAGGTTCAGAGACCCAGTACTTC
TRBJ2-6 TRBV3-1 few - CASSQEWPGANVLTF TGTGCCAGCAGCCAAGAGTGGCCTGGGGCCAACGTCCTGACTTTC
TRBJ2-4 TRBV5-1 few TRBD1 CASSLGTGEDIQYF TGCGCCAGCAGCTTAGGGACAGGGGAGGACATTCAGTACTTC
TRBJ2-1 TRBV20-1 - TRBD2 CSARATSGSAKREYNEQFF TGCAGTGCTAGGGCAACTAGCGGGAGTGCGAAAAGAGAGTACAATGAGCAGTTCTTC
TRBJ2-2 TRBV7-2 - - CASSLWQAGNTGELFF TGTGCCAGCAGCTTATGGCAGGCGGGAAACACCGGGGAGCTGTTTTTT
TRBJ2-1 TRBV20-1 - TRBD2 CSAKPGLAGPQFF TGCAGTGCCAAACCGGGACTAGCGGGCCCCCAGTTCTTC
TRBJ1-2 TRBV20-1 few TRBD1 CSARTGGSGGYTF TGCAGTGCTAGGACAGGGGGCTCGGGTGGCTACACCTTC
TRBJ2-6 TRBV6-2/TRBV6-3 - - CASSYLGTGANVLTF TGTGCCAGCAGTTACTTAGGGACTGGGGCCAACGTCCTGACTTTC
TRBJ2-7 TRBV7-2 many TRBD2 CASSFLAEVGEQYF TGTGCCAGCAGCTTTCTAGCGGAGGTTGGGGAGCAGTACTTC
TRBJ1-5 TRBV7-2 - - CASSLDADRPQHF TGTGCCAGCAGCTTAGATGCGGATCGGCCCCAGCATTTT
TRBJ2-7 TRBV28 few TRBD1 CASSLPGQGAYEQYF TGTGCCAGCAGTTTACCGGGCCAGGGGGCCTACGAGCAGTACTTC
TRBJ2-7 TRBV27 - TRBD1 CASSFDADRNSYEQYF TGTGCCAGCAGTTTCGACGCGGACAGGAACTCCTACGAGCAGTACTTC
TRBJ1-1 TRBV20-1 - - CSARGSLNTEAFF TGCAGTGCTAGGGGTAGTTTGAACACTGAAGCTTTCTTT